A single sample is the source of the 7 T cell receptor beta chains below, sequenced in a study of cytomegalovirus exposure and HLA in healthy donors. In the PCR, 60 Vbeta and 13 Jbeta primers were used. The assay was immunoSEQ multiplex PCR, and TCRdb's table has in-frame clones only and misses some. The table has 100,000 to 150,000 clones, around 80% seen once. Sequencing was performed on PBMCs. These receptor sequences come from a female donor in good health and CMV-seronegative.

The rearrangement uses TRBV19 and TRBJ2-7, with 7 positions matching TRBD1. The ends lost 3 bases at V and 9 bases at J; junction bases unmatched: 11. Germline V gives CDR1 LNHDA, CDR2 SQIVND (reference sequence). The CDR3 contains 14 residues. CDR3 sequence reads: CASSITGQAVGQYF. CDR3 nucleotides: TGTGCCAGTAGTATTACTGGACAGGCCGTGGGGCAGTACTTC. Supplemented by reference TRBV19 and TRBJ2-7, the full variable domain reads DGGITQSPKYLFRKEGQNVTLSCEQNLNHDAMYWYRQDPGQGLRLIYYSQIVNDFQKGDIAEGYSVSREKKESFPLTVTSAQKNPTAFYLCASSITGQAVGQYFGPGTRLTVT.

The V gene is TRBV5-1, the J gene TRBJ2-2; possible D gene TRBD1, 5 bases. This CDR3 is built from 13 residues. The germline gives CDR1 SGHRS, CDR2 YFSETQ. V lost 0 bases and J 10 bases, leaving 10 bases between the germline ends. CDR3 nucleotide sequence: TGCGCCAGCAGCTTGGAGGGGTTTCTGGAGCTGTTTTTT. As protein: CASSLEGFLELFF.

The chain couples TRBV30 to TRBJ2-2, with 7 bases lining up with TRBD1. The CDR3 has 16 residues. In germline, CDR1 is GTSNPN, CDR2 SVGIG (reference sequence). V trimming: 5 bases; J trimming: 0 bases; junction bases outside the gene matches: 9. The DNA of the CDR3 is TGTGCCTGGGCCGGACAGGAGAACGCGAACACCGGGGAGCTGTTTTTT. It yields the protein CAWAGQENANTGELFF.

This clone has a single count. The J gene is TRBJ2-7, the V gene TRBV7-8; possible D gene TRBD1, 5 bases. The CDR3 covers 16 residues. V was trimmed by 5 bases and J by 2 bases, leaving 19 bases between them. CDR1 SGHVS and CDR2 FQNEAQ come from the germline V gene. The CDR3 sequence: CASSATHRPVTYEQYF. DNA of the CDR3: TGTGCCAGCAGCGCTACCCACAGGCCCGTAACCTACGAGCAGTACTTC.

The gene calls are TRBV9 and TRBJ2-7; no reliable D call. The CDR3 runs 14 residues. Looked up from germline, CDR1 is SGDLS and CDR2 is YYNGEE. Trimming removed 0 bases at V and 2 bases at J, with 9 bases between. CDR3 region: CASSVVDWTYEQYF. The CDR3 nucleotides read TGTGCCAGCAGCGTAGTCGACTGGACCTACGAGCAGTACTTC.

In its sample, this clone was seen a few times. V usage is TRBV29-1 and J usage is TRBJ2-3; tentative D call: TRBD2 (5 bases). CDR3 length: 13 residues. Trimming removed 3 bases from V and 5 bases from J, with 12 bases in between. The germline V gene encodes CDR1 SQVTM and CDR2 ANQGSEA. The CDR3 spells CSVDRAGRDTQYF. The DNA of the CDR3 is TGCAGCGTTGATCGGGCTGGGAGAGATACGCAGTATTTT.

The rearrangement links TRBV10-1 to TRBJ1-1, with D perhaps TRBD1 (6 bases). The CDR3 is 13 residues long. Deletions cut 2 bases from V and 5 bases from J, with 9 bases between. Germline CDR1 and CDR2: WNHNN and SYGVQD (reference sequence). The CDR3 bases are TGCGCCAGCAGTGAGCAGGGGAGAACTGAAGCTTTCTTT. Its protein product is CASSEQGRTEAFF.